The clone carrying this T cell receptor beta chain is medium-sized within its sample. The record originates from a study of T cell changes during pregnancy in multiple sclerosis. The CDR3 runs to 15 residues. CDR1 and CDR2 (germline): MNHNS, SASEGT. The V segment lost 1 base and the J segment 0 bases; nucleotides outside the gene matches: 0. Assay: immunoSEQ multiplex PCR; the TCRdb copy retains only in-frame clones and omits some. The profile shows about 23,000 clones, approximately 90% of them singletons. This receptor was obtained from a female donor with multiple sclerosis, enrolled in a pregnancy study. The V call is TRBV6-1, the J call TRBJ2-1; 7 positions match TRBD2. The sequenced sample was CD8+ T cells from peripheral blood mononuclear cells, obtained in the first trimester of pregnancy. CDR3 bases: TGTGCCAGCAGTGAAGGGGGGGGCTCCTACAATGAGCAGTTCTTC. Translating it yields CASSEGGGSYNEQFF.